This is a list of T cell receptor beta chains from one sample in a study of response to subunit inactivated influenza vaccine. TCRdb reprocessed the RT-PCR reads with MiXCR, giving one entry per CDR3 protein. The data contain 590,000 or so distinct CDR3 sequences, 13% to 15% of them seen just once; the ten biggest clones take up 7.5% to 8%. Sequenced material: PBMCs from blood, taken around 14 days before vaccination. The receptors were sampled from a man aged 50-60 years who received an inactivated influenza vaccine. Both conserved end residues are part of each CDR3. The order of the fields is J gene, D gene, CDR3 length, V gene, clone size, CDR3 DNA, CDR3 protein. D genes are given only for firm matches. Some rows have no size entry. The others give once, few or many, or a class for an expanded clone.

j_call: TRBJ1-5
d_call: NA
cdr3_length: 15
v_call: TRBV27
clone_size: few
cdr3_nt: TGTGCCAGCAGTTTACTTGGGGCTAGCAATCAGCCCCAGCATTTT
cdr3_aa: CASSLLGASNQPQHF

j_call: TRBJ1-2
d_call: NA
cdr3_length: 14
v_call: TRBV3-1
clone_size: NA
cdr3_nt: TGTGCCAGCAGCCGCTCACAAGATAACTATGGCTACACCTTC
cdr3_aa: CASSRSQDNYGYTF

j_call: TRBJ1-2
d_call: NA
cdr3_length: 16
v_call: TRBV29-1
clone_size: NA
cdr3_nt: TGCAGCGTTGGGACCCAGACACCAAACCACAACTATGGCTACACCTTC
cdr3_aa: CSVGTQTPNHNYGYTF

j_call: TRBJ1-2
d_call: NA
cdr3_length: 13
v_call: TRBV6-5
clone_size: NA
cdr3_nt: TGTGCCAGCAGGTACAGGAATAACTATGGCTACACCTTC
cdr3_aa: CASRYRNNYGYTF

j_call: TRBJ2-2
d_call: NA
cdr3_length: 17
v_call: TRBV6-1
clone_size: NA
cdr3_nt: TGTGCCAGCAGACGCAAAGGAGGGCCACGCTCCACCGGGGAGCTGTTTTTT
cdr3_aa: CASRRKGGPRSTGELFF

j_call: TRBJ2-1
d_call: NA
cdr3_length: 12
v_call: TRBV6-5
clone_size: many
cdr3_nt: TGTGCCAGCAGTTACATCCACAATGAGCAGTTCTTC
cdr3_aa: CASSYIHNEQFF

j_call: TRBJ1-2
d_call: TRBD1
cdr3_length: 15
v_call: TRBV29-1
clone_size: many
cdr3_nt: TGCAGCGTTGGGGGACAGGGATCGGGCGCCCGTACCTACACCTTC
cdr3_aa: CSVGGQGSGARTYTF

j_call: TRBJ1-5
d_call: TRBD1
cdr3_length: 15
v_call: TRBV27
clone_size: many
cdr3_nt: TGTGCCAGCAGTTCAGGGACAGGGGGTAATCAGCCCCAGCATTTT
cdr3_aa: CASSSGTGGNQPQHF

j_call: TRBJ2-2
d_call: NA
cdr3_length: 16
v_call: TRBV6-2/TRBV6-3
clone_size: many
cdr3_nt: TGTGCCAGCAGTTACCGTCGGGGGGCCCCGACCGGGGAGCTGTTTTTT
cdr3_aa: CASSYRRGAPTGELFF

j_call: TRBJ2-1
d_call: NA
cdr3_length: 16
v_call: TRBV4-2
clone_size: NA
cdr3_nt: TGTGCCAGCAGCCAAGTAACAGGGAGAATTTACAATGAGCAGTTCTTC
cdr3_aa: CASSQVTGRIYNEQFF

j_call: TRBJ2-7
d_call: TRBD2
cdr3_length: 14
v_call: TRBV20-1
clone_size: few
cdr3_nt: TGCAGTGCTAGGGAGCGGGGAGCCGTCTACGAGCAGTACTTC
cdr3_aa: CSARERGAVYEQYF

j_call: TRBJ2-7
d_call: NA
cdr3_length: 14
v_call: TRBV28
clone_size: few
cdr3_nt: TGTGCCAGCAGGCCAGTAGGGAGCTCCTACGAGCAGTACTTC
cdr3_aa: CASRPVGSSYEQYF

j_call: TRBJ1-2
d_call: NA
cdr3_length: 19
v_call: TRBV28
clone_size: few
cdr3_nt: TGTGCCAGCAGTTTAGAGTACCGAGCCGGTCGGCGGGTTAACTATGGCTACACCTTC
cdr3_aa: CASSLEYRAGRRVNYGYTF

j_call: TRBJ2-3
d_call: TRBD2
cdr3_length: 17
v_call: TRBV4-3
clone_size: NA
cdr3_nt: TGCGCCAGCAGCCAAGTAGCGGGTTACTCTAGCACAGATACGCAGTATTTT
cdr3_aa: CASSQVAGYSSTDTQYF

j_call: TRBJ1-5
d_call: NA
cdr3_length: 15
v_call: TRBV10-3
clone_size: many
cdr3_nt: TGTGCCATCAGTGAGTCGGGGGGGGCTAATCAGCCCCAGCATTTT
cdr3_aa: CAISESGGANQPQHF

j_call: TRBJ1-5
d_call: NA
cdr3_length: 13
v_call: TRBV7-2
clone_size: NA
cdr3_nt: TGTGCCAGCAGCCCGGGCCGGGCGTCGGCCCAGCATTTT
cdr3_aa: CASSPGRASAQHF

j_call: TRBJ2-7
d_call: NA
cdr3_length: 16
v_call: TRBV27
clone_size: many
cdr3_nt: TGTGCCAGCTTACCGGATCCGAGGCTAGGGGTGCACGAGCAGTACTTC
cdr3_aa: CASLPDPRLGVHEQYF

j_call: TRBJ2-7
d_call: TRBD1
cdr3_length: 16
v_call: TRBV4-2
clone_size: few
cdr3_nt: TGTGCCAGCAGCCCCCTCCTGGGACAGGGTTCGGGCGAGCAGTACTTC
cdr3_aa: CASSPLLGQGSGEQYF

j_call: TRBJ2-3
d_call: TRBD2
cdr3_length: 16
v_call: TRBV28
clone_size: NA
cdr3_nt: TGTGCCAGCAGTTTACTGACTAGCGGGAGGACAGATACGCAGTATTTT
cdr3_aa: CASSLLTSGRTDTQYF

j_call: TRBJ2-5
d_call: NA
cdr3_length: 12
v_call: TRBV29-1
clone_size: NA
cdr3_nt: TGCAGCGTACGACCCGGCCAAGAGACCCAGTACTTC
cdr3_aa: CSVRPGQETQYF

j_call: TRBJ1-1
d_call: NA
cdr3_length: 13
v_call: TRBV6-2/TRBV6-3
clone_size: few
cdr3_nt: TGTGCCAGCAGTGAGCCGGACGGGTCCGAAGCTTTCTTT
cdr3_aa: CASSEPDGSEAFF

j_call: TRBJ2-7
d_call: NA
cdr3_length: 17
v_call: TRBV4-2
clone_size: NA
cdr3_nt: TGTGCCAGCAGCCAAGATTGGCAGGGGAGGACCTCCTACGAGCAGTACTTC
cdr3_aa: CASSQDWQGRTSYEQYF

j_call: TRBJ2-2
d_call: NA
cdr3_length: 14
v_call: TRBV24-1
clone_size: few
cdr3_nt: TGTGCCACCAGTGATTTGGATCTTACCGGGGAGCTGTTTTTT
cdr3_aa: CATSDLDLTGELFF

j_call: TRBJ2-7
d_call: NA
cdr3_length: 15
v_call: TRBV18
clone_size: NA
cdr3_nt: TGTGCCAGATCACCAGGAGGACAGCTTAAGTACGAGCAGTACTTC
cdr3_aa: CARSPGGQLKYEQYF

j_call: TRBJ2-5
d_call: NA
cdr3_length: 14
v_call: TRBV7-9
clone_size: NA
cdr3_nt: TGTGCCAGCAGCCCCCTCCGGGACACAGAGACCCAGTACTTC
cdr3_aa: CASSPLRDTETQYF

j_call: TRBJ2-1
d_call: TRBD2
cdr3_length: 16
v_call: TRBV7-8
clone_size: NA
cdr3_nt: TGTGCCAGCAGCCCGGGTCCTAGCGGGGTGGGCGATGAGCAGTTCTTC
cdr3_aa: CASSPGPSGVGDEQFF

j_call: TRBJ1-5
d_call: NA
cdr3_length: 14
v_call: TRBV29-1
clone_size: few
cdr3_nt: TGCAGCGTGGGTGTCGCGGACCCCAATCAGCCCCAGCATTTT
cdr3_aa: CSVGVADPNQPQHF

j_call: TRBJ2-5
d_call: NA
cdr3_length: 15
v_call: TRBV29-1
clone_size: NA
cdr3_nt: TGCAGCGTTGAAGGACACCGCGAGTCACAAGAGACCCAGTACTTC
cdr3_aa: CSVEGHRESQETQYF

j_call: TRBJ1-1
d_call: NA
cdr3_length: 16
v_call: TRBV5-1
clone_size: few
cdr3_nt: TGCGCCAGCAGCTTGAGGCAGGGAAGTGGGAACACTGAAGCTTTCTTT
cdr3_aa: CASSLRQGSGNTEAFF

j_call: TRBJ1-1
d_call: TRBD1
cdr3_length: 12
v_call: TRBV29-1
clone_size: few
cdr3_nt: TGCAGCGGCCAGACAGGGTACACTGAAGCTTTCTTT
cdr3_aa: CSGQTGYTEAFF

j_call: TRBJ2-1
d_call: TRBD2
cdr3_length: 16
v_call: TRBV6-5
clone_size: NA
cdr3_nt: TGTGCCAGCAGTTACTCGATGGCGGGGGGAGGGAATGAGCAGTTCTTC
cdr3_aa: CASSYSMAGGGNEQFF

j_call: TRBJ2-7
d_call: NA
cdr3_length: 16
v_call: TRBV5-5
clone_size: few
cdr3_nt: TGTGCCAGCAGCTTGCTCCTGACGGGTGTAGCCGGGGGGCAGTACTTC
cdr3_aa: CASSLLLTGVAGGQYF

j_call: TRBJ2-1
d_call: TRBD2
cdr3_length: 14
v_call: TRBV30
clone_size: NA
cdr3_nt: TGTGCCTGGAGTGTATTTAGCGGGAGGAATGAGCAGTTCTTC
cdr3_aa: CAWSVFSGRNEQFF

j_call: TRBJ2-7
d_call: TRBD1
cdr3_length: 16
v_call: TRBV25-1
clone_size: few
cdr3_nt: TGTGCCAGCAGTGACCCTCGACAGGGGACCTCCTACGAGCAGTACTTC
cdr3_aa: CASSDPRQGTSYEQYF

j_call: TRBJ2-7
d_call: TRBD2
cdr3_length: 15
v_call: TRBV6-5
clone_size: NA
cdr3_nt: TGTGCCAGCAGTTCCCGACTAGCGGGACACTACGAGCAGTACTTC
cdr3_aa: CASSSRLAGHYEQYF

j_call: TRBJ2-7
d_call: NA
cdr3_length: 13
v_call: TRBV27
clone_size: NA
cdr3_nt: TGTGCCAGCAGTTTAAGGGCAGGGAGCGAGCAGTACTTC
cdr3_aa: CASSLRAGSEQYF

j_call: TRBJ2-3
d_call: NA
cdr3_length: 15
v_call: TRBV20-1
clone_size: NA
cdr3_nt: TGCAGTGCTAGTCCTCCCCTTCTTAGCACAGATACGCAGTATTTT
cdr3_aa: CSASPPLLSTDTQYF

j_call: TRBJ1-3
d_call: NA
cdr3_length: 14
v_call: TRBV7-9
clone_size: few
cdr3_nt: TGTGCCAGCACCCCTTTGGGGTGGGGAAACACCATATATTTT
cdr3_aa: CASTPLGWGNTIYF

j_call: TRBJ2-7
d_call: NA
cdr3_length: 13
v_call: TRBV20-1
clone_size: few
cdr3_nt: TGCAGTGCGGGGTCAGGGAGATCCTACGAGCAGTACTTC
cdr3_aa: CSAGSGRSYEQYF

j_call: TRBJ2-2
d_call: NA
cdr3_length: 14
v_call: TRBV5-4
clone_size: NA
cdr3_nt: TGTGCCAGCAGCTCACAGGTGAACACCGGGGAGCTGTTTTTT
cdr3_aa: CASSSQVNTGELFF

j_call: TRBJ2-3
d_call: TRBD2
cdr3_length: 17
v_call: TRBV29-1
clone_size: few
cdr3_nt: TGCAGCGTTGAAGATGATATAGCGGGACACCCCTCGGATACGCAGTATTTT
cdr3_aa: CSVEDDIAGHPSDTQYF